This TCR beta chain was obtained from a study of PD-1 blockade in classical Hodgkin lymphoma (dated by TCRdb to 2018 to 2020). Context from the whole study: Nivolumab dosing was 3 mg/kg intravenously every 2 weeks, continuing until either disease progression or unacceptable toxicity. To define a peripheral blood immune signature of response to PD-1 blockade in classical Hodgkin lymphoma, the study combined TCR beta sequencing with CyTOF.

Genomic DNA was extracted with the Qiagen DNeasy kit from unsorted PBMCs and from negatively selected CD4+ and CD8+ fractions. Amplification of TCR beta CDR3 regions was done by immunoSEQ multiplex PCR with primers that anneal to V and J segments. A synthetic immune receptor repertoire was used to minimize amplification bias, and any residual bias was removed computationally once sequencing was done. The authors' analysis ran thus. Custom Python scripts were used to quantify repertoire diversity as the Shannon entropy index. Unsorted, CD4+ and CD8+ repertoires were examined separately, except in combined analyses, for which CD4+ and CD8+ sequences were merged in silico. Clonal expansion was defined as a frequency increase of at least 2-fold after treatment compared with C1D1, and clones undetected at baseline were assigned a pseudocount of 0.5. Singleton clones were defined as clones with 0 or 1 copy at C1D1, and non-singleton clones were defined as clones with 2 or more copies. By matching protein sequences in sorted samples from the same patient, clones expanded in unsorted samples were annotated as CD4+, CD8+ or unknown. Wilcoxon tests on paired samples were used to test diversity changes from C1D1 to C4D1. Held by TCRdb, this immuneACCESS table contains in-frame sequences only and omits some clones. Under half of the omission traces to an unresolved V gene where checked; the cause of the rest is unknown. V and J calls and clone size are copied from that table; D and trimming were computed from the DNA. This sample holds 120,000 to 150,000 clones; 78% were observed only once. 9.2% of the sample is in the top ten clones.

The CDR3 holds 16 amino acids from the cysteine to the phenylalanine. The retained sequence is limited to the CDR3, 48 bases, with the frame set at the first base. CDR1 is given as SGHAT and CDR2 as FQNNGV, both from the germline V gene. V has 5 bases trimmed and J has 6 bases trimmed; junction bases matching no gene number 13. The time point label of this sample denotes: cycle 2 day 1 (C2D1) of nivolumab. Every trial patient had relapsed following autologous stem cell transplantation, and prior brentuximab vedotin exposure was what differed among cohorts A, B and C. The trial cohort included 55 to 65 patients with relapsed/refractory classical Hodgkin lymphoma, and each patient had a best overall response of complete response, partial response or progressive disease. Single-agent nivolumab was administered to trial patients in the multi-cohort phase II CheckMate 205 trial. Best overall response was determined by an independent review committee according to the 2007 International Working Group response criteria. PBMCs from the trial were collected at three points: immediately before nivolumab initiation (C1D1), and during therapy at cycle 2 day 1 and cycle 4 day 1. Peripheral blood was collected in 8 mL Vacutainer Cell Preparation Tubes, from which PBMCs were isolated by centrifugation and then cryopreserved.

Summary of the overall study and its limitations: Newly diagnosed patients were reported to have lower baseline TCR diversity than healthy donors, and relapsed/refractory patients were reported to have lower baseline TCR diversity still. Diversity was lower in patients who began nivolumab less than 1 year after ASCT, so these patients were left out of later analyses to avoid confounding by immune reconstitution. Baseline diversity similar to that of newly diagnosed patients was observed in trial patients achieving complete response, whereas significantly lower diversity was observed in partial responders and progressors. A significant rise by C4D1 was seen in CD4+ but not CD8+ TCR diversity (p=0.0027 vs p=0.16), with the rise being most apparent in complete responders (p=0.02). Only a single clinical trial cohort was studied, and what caused the repertoire differences, possibly disease activity or prior therapy, remained undefined.

This clone has only one observation. The antigen it recognizes is unknown. Base qualities are not recorded, but no much larger clone differs from it by a single base. Sequencing used peripheral blood mononuclear cells (PBMCs), obtained before the second cycle of nivolumab. This TCR was recovered from a human donor with classical Hodgkin lymphoma. This sequence uses TRBV11-2 and TRBJ1-1; 9 bases in between match TRBD1. The nucleotide sequence reads TGTGCCAGCAGCGGTCCCGGGACAGGGATGGGCGCTGAAGCTTTCTTT. This gives the protein CASSGPGTGMGAEAFF.